The text below deals with one T cell receptor beta chain. The sample is drawn from a study of human T cells and chemical hapten exposure. Study-wide context: After 6 days, upper back 0.01% DPC patch tests were scored. Small volume differences among pooled libraries mainly caused per-sample TCR yield variation.

Trimming pared 0 bases from V and 6 bases from J, leaving 10 bases between. The CDR3 is 13 amino acids. Germline CDR1 is SGHDT and CDR2 is YYEEEE. Documented time point: patch test 1, 2 weeks after DPC sensitization. Indicated treatment: therapeutic diphenylcyclopropenone sensitization with weekly scalp DPC. Using its own MiXCR run on the RACE reads, TCRdb lists one record per CDR3 protein. Among around 380,000 distinct CDR3 sequences listed, around 4.8% were seen once. The source is a woman between 45 and 65 years old with alopecia areata. Some clones in this sample may be carry-over from other donors' samples. Sequenced here: whole blood, sampled in connection with sensitization to the hapten diphenylcyclopropenone (DPC). The rearrangement uses TRBV5-6 and TRBJ2-7, with D unclear. CDR3: CASSLAKFGEQYF. The DNA of the CDR3 is TGTGCCAGCAGCTTGGCCAAGTTCGGCGAGCAGTACTTC.